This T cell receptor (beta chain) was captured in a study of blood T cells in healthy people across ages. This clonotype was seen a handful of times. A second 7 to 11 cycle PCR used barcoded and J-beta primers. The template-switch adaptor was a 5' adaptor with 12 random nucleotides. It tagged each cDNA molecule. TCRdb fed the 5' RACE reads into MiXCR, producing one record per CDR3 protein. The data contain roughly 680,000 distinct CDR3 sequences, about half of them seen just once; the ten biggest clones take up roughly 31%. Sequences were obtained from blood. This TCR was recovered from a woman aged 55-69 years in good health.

CDR3 loop: CASSRSSDTQYF. The CDR3 coding sequence is TGTGCCAGCAGCCGGTCCTCAGATACGCAGTATTTT. The chain joins TRBV2 to TRBJ2-3; no definite D call. There are 12 residues in the CDR3. Germline lookup yields CDR1 SNHLY and CDR2 FYNNEI. V was cut by 6 bases and J by 4 bases, with 8 bases left in between. Variable domain in full (rest from reference TRBV2 and TRBJ2-3): EPEVTQTPSHQVTQMGQEVILRCVPISNHLYFYWYRQILGQKVEFLVSFYNNEISEKSEIFDDQFSVERPDGSNFTLKIRSTKLEDSAMYFCASSRSSDTQYFGPGTRLTVL.